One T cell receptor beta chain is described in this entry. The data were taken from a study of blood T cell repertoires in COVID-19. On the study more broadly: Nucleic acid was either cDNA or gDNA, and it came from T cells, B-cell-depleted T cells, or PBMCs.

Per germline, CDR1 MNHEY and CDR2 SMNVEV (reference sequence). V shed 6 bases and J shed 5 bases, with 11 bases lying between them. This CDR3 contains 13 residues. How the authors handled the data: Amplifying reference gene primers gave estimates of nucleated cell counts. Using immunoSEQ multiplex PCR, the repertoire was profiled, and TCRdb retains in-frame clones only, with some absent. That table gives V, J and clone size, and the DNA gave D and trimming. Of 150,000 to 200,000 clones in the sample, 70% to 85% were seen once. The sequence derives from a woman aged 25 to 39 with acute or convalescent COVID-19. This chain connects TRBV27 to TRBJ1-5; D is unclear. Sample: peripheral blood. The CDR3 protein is CASRAQEYQPQHF. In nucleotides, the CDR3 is TGTGCCAGCAGGGCTCAAGAATATCAGCCCCAGCATTTT.